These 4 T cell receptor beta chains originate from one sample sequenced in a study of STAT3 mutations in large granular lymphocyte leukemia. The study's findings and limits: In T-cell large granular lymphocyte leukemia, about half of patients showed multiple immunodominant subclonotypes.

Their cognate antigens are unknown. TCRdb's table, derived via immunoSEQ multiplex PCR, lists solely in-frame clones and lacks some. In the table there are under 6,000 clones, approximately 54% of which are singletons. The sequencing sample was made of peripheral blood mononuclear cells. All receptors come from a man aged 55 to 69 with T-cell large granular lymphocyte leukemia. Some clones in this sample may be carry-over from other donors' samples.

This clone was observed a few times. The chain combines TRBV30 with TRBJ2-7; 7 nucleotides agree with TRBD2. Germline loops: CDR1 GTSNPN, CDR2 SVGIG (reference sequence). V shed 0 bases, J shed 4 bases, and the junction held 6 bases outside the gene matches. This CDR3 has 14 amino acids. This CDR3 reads CAWSVGRVQYEQYF. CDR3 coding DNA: TGTGCCTGGAGTGTAGGGAGGGTACAGTACGAGCAGTACTTC.

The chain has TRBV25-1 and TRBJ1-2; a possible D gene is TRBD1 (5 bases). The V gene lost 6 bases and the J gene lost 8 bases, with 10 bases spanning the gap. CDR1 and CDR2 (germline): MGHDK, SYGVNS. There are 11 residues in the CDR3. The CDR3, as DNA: TGTGCCAGCAGCCGCGGGGGAGGCTACACCTTC. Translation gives CASSRGGGYTF.

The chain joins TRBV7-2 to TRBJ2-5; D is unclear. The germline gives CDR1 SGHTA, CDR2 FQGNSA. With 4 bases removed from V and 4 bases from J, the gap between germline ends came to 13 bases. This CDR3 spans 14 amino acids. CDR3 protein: CASSSRMSRETQYF. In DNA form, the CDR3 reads TGTGCCAGCAGCTCTAGGATGAGTCGAGAGACCCAGTACTTC. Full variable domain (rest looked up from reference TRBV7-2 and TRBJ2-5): GAGVSQSPSNKVTEKGKDVELRCDPISGHTALYWYRQSLGQGLEFLIYFQGNSAPDKSGLPSDRFSAERTGGSVSTLTIQRTQQEDSAVYLCASSSRMSRETQYFGPGTRLLVL.

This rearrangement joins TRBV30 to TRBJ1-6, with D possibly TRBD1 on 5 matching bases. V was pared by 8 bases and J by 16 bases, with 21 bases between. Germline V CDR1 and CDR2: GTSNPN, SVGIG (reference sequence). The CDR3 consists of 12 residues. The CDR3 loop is CAGHGDGKILHF. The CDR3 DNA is TGTGCCGGCCACGGGGACGGCAAAATTCTCCACTTT. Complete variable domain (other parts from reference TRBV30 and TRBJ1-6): SQTIHQWPATLVQPVGSPLSLECTVEGTSNPNLYWYRQAAGRGLQLLFYSVGIGQISSEVPQNLSASRPQDRQFILSSKKLLLSDSGFYLCAGHGDGKILHFGNGTRLTVT.